One and the same sample provided the 25 T cell receptor beta chains below, sequenced in a study of human T cells and chemical hapten exposure. From the RACE reads, TCRdb called clonotypes with MiXCR, one entry per CDR3 protein. The sample carries 180,000 or so distinct CDR3 sequences, around 25% recorded once. Time point indicated: patch test 3, about 24 weeks after DPC sensitization. Treatment indicated: therapeutic diphenylcyclopropenone sensitization with weekly scalp DPC. The sequencing here drew on whole blood, taken in connection with sensitization to the hapten diphenylcyclopropenone (DPC). All receptors come from a woman aged 40 to 49 with alopecia areata. Some clones in this sample may be carry-over from other donors' samples.

This clonotype showed up just a few times. The rearrangement joins TRBV7-2 to TRBJ2-1; the D is unclear. V gave up 5 bases and J gave up 0 bases, with 17 bases separating them. The germline CDR1 and CDR2 sequences are SGHTA and FQGNSA. This CDR3 region has 17 residues. Written as DNA, the CDR3 is TGTGCCAGCAGCCGGTTACTGCTGGAGAGCTCCTACAATGAGCAGTTCTTC. Protein sequence: CASSRLLLESSYNEQFF. The full variable domain, completed using reference TRBV7-2 and TRBJ2-1, is GAGVSQSPSNKVTEKGKDVELRCDPISGHTALYWYRQSLGQGLEFLIYFQGNSAPDKSGLPSDRFSAERTGGSVSTLTIQRTQQEDSAVYLCASSRLLLESSYNEQFFGPGTRLTVL.

This clonotype was recorded a few times. The rearrangement links TRBV5-1 to TRBJ1-2; unclear D gene. There are 12 residues in the CDR3. Per the germline V gene, CDR1 is SGHRS and CDR2 is YFSETQ. Trimming shortened V by 1 base and J by 6 bases, and 7 bases separated the two germline ends. Here the CDR3 reads CASSLFGDGYTF. The CDR3 DNA reads TGCGCCAGCAGCTTGTTCGGAGATGGCTACACCTTC.

The genes are TRBV28 and TRBJ2-6; 8 bases map to TRBD1. V shed 6 bases, J shed 2 bases, and the junction held 9 bases outside the gene matches. The V gene's germline CDR1 is MDHEN and CDR2 SYDVKM. This CDR3 is 17 amino acids long. CDR3 region: CASRLQGAFTGANVLTF. In nucleotides, the CDR3 is TGTGCCAGCAGGTTGCAGGGGGCTTTTACTGGGGCCAACGTCCTGACTTTC.

The rearrangement links TRBV29-1 to TRBJ1-2; TRBD1 matches 8 bases. CDR3 size: 11 residues. The trim removed 8 bases at V and 8 bases at J, leaving 7 bases unmatched. In germline, CDR1 is SQVTM, CDR2 ANQGSEA. This CDR3 reads CSTQGVQGYTF. The CDR3 DNA reads as TGCAGCACACAGGGGGTACAGGGCTACACCTTC.

V gene TRBV12-3 or TRBV12-4 combines with J gene TRBJ2-2; 8 bases agree with TRBD2. This CDR3 spans 16 amino acids. After removal of 3 bases from V and 2 bases from J, the junction contained 5 bases not matched to a gene. CDR3 sequence (DNA): TGTGCCAGCAGTTTCACCGGGACTAGTAACACCGGGGAGCTGTTTTTT. Protein product: CASSFTGTSNTGELFF.

The chain carries TRBV7-9 and TRBJ2-7, with a tentative D call TRBD1 (7 bases). V was pared by 5 bases and J by 2 bases, with 13 bases between. The germline CDR1 and CDR2 sequences are SEHNR and FQNEAQ (reference sequence). The CDR3 consists of 14 residues. The CDR3 DNA sequence: TGTGCCAGCAGCAGGCGGGACAGAACCTACGAGCAGTACTTC. Amino acids: CASSRRDRTYEQYF.

This clonotype has just a few counts. The genes are TRBV9 and TRBJ2-3; no clear D gene. There are 16 residues in the CDR3. V dropped 0 bases and J dropped 2 bases, with 13 bases sitting between them. Germline V gene lookup returns CDR1 SGDLS and CDR2 YYNGEE. The CDR3 DNA sequence: TGTGCCAGCAGCGTAGAGAGCAGCTACTACACAGATACGCAGTATTTT. This translates into CASSVESSYYTDTQYF.

This clonotype occurred many times. No DNA is shown, since the ends of the CDR3 on it are uncertain; the CDR3 is the one TCRdb lists. The rearrangement uses TRBV28 and TRBJ2-7. Both ends counted, the CDR3 spans 11 residues. Germline V gene data show CDR1 as MDHEN and CDR2 as SYDVKM. CDR3 residues: CATFGSYEQYF.

The genes are TRBV20-1 and TRBJ2-1, with D uncertain. CDR1 is DFQATT, CDR2 SNEGSKA, per germline (reference sequence). Trimming removed 1 base at V and 3 bases at J, with 7 bases between. The CDR3 spans 13 residues. CDR3 nucleotides: TGCAGTGCTAGAGTGCCTAGCTACAATGAGCAGTTCTTC. Translating gives CSARVPSYNEQFF.

This clonotype showed up many times. Here the CDR3 reads CASSLRATNEKLFF. CDR3 sequence (DNA): TGTGCCAGCAGTCTCCGAGCAACTAATGAAAAACTGTTTTTT. The chain has TRBV12-3 or TRBV12-4 and TRBJ1-4; D unclear. The CDR3 length is 14 residues. V was cut by 5 bases and J by 0 bases, with 7 bases left in between.

V usage is TRBV12-3 or TRBV12-4 and J usage is TRBJ1-5, with 10 bases aligning to TRBD1. The V gene end was trimmed by 4 bases and the J gene end by 5 bases; junction bases not matched to a gene: 5. This CDR3 is built from 15 residues. CDR3 in DNA: TGTGCCAGCAGTTGGACAGGGGGATTTGATCAGCCCCAGCATTTT. As protein: CASSWTGGFDQPQHF.

This clonotype appeared once. The J gene is TRBJ2-3, the V gene TRBV29-1; 7 bases line up with TRBD1. Trimming took 6 bases from V and 2 from J; bases not matched to a gene: 14. The CDR3 consists of 16 residues. Germline CDR1 SQVTM, CDR2 ANQGSEA. This CDR3 reads CSVETGTLFSTDTQYF. The CDR3 DNA reads as TGCAGCGTGGAGACAGGGACCCTTTTCTCCACAGATACGCAGTATTTT.

V and J are TRBV7-2 and TRBJ2-3; D uncertain. This CDR3 has 16 amino acids. V shed 5 bases and J shed 2 bases, with 17 bases lying between them. Germline CDR1 SGHTA, CDR2 FQGNSA. The CDR3 nucleotides are TGTGCCAGCAGCCCCGGTGTTGGGTCCAACACAGATACGCAGTATTTT. It yields the protein CASSPGVGSNTDTQYF. Filled out from reference TRBV7-2 and TRBJ2-3, the complete variable domain reads GAGVSQSPSNKVTEKGKDVELRCDPISGHTALYWYRQSLGQGLEFLIYFQGNSAPDKSGLPSDRFSAERTGGSVSTLTIQRTQQEDSAVYLCASSPGVGSNTDTQYFGPGTRLTVL.

The chain carries TRBV7-2 and TRBJ2-7; 7 bases match TRBD2. Trimming at V came to 5 bases and at J to 2 bases, leaving 9 bases not matched to a gene. This CDR3 has 15 amino acids. CDR1 and CDR2 from the germline V gene are SGHTA and FQGNSA. CDR3 nucleotides: TGTGCCAGCAGCCACCGCGGGGCGGGGGCCTACGAGCAGTACTTC. The encoded protein is CASSHRGAGAYEQYF.

The chain employs TRBV3-1 and TRBJ2-1; 11 positions match TRBD2. This CDR3 has 16 amino acids. V lost 3 bases to trimming and J lost 3 bases; unmatched junction nucleotides: 4. Germline lookup yields CDR1 LGHDT and CDR2 YNNKEL (reference sequence). Written as DNA, the CDR3 is TGTGCCAGCAGCCAGACTAGCGGGACCATCTACAATGAGCAGTTCTTC. This sequence encodes CASSQTSGTIYNEQFF.

This clonotype has more than one count but fewer than ten. The genes are TRBV4-3 and TRBJ2-5, with TRBD2 as a possible D gene (6 bases). Germline V CDR1 and CDR2: LGHNA, YSLEER. The CDR3 consists of 14 residues. Between the trimmed V and J ends, which lost 1 base and 7 bases, there was a span of 13 bases. CDR3 bases: TGCGCCAGCAGCCAAGCCCTTGGAGGGACGACCCAGTACTTC. Translation: CASSQALGGTTQYF.

The V gene is TRBV4-3, the J gene TRBJ2-1; a weak D match, TRBD2 (6 bases). CDR1 LGHNA and CDR2 YSLEER come from the germline V gene. V lost 0 bases and J lost 0, with 9 bases in between. CDR3 size: 16 residues. The CDR3 sequence: CASSQDWTISYNEQFF. CDR3 DNA: TGCGCCAGCAGCCAAGACTGGACTATCTCCTACAATGAGCAGTTCTTC.

The sample holds a few counts of this clonotype. The chain combines TRBV20-1 with TRBJ2-7; D might be TRBD1 or TRBD2, each matching 5 bases. There are 14 residues in the CDR3. CDR1 DFQATT and CDR2 SNEGSKA come from the germline V gene (reference sequence). With 3 bases removed from V and 2 bases from J, the gap between germline ends came to 14 bases. The chain's CDR3 is CSARRGGDAYEQYF. The CDR3 DNA sequence: TGCAGTGCTAGGAGGGGTGGGGACGCCTACGAGCAGTACTTC.

This clonotype was recorded at least ten times. The V and J genes are TRBV7-8 and TRBJ1-2, with 9 bases lining up with TRBD1. The CDR3 has 13 amino acids. In germline, CDR1 is SGHVS, CDR2 FQNEAQ. J was trimmed by 8 bases and V by 5 bases; bases with no gene match: 6. The CDR3 loop reads CASSRGQGGGYTF. DNA for the CDR3: TGTGCCAGCAGCCGGGGACAGGGAGGCGGCTACACCTTC.

This clonotype has only a few counts. Compared with germline, one end of the junction differs, possibly owing to a read error. This sequence joins TRBV27 and TRBJ2-7, with D unresolved. CDR1 MNHEY and CDR2 SMNVEV come from the germline V gene (reference sequence). CDR3 size: 9 residues. This chain's CDR3 is CASRMTAIF. CDR3 bases: TGTGCCAGCAGGATGACGGCCATCTTC.

This clonotype was picked up a small number of times. V is TRBV20-1 and J is TRBJ2-3; 7 bases fit TRBD2. The CDR3 length is 14 residues. Per germline, CDR1 DFQATT and CDR2 SNEGSKA (reference sequence). Unmatched junction bases numbered 9, after V lost 5 bases and J lost 4 bases. The CDR3 region is CSAPDRAGADTQYF. CDR3 in DNA: TGCAGTGCTCCAGACCGTGCGGGAGCAGATACGCAGTATTTT.

The V call is TRBV15, the J call TRBJ1-2; no clear D gene. V shed 1 base and J shed 6 bases, with 9 bases lying between them. The germline CDR1 and CDR2 sequences are LNHNV and YYDKDF (reference sequence). The CDR3 spans 13 residues. CDR3 protein: CATSRVRLDGYTF. CDR3 bases: TGTGCCACCAGCAGAGTGAGGTTAGATGGCTACACCTTC. Full variable domain (remainder filled in from reference TRBV15 and TRBJ1-2): DAMVIQNPRYQVTQFGKPVTLSCSQTLNHNVMYWYQQKSSQAPKLLFHYYDKDFNNEADTPDNFQSRRPNTSFCFLDIRSPGLGDTAMYLCATSRVRLDGYTFGSGTRLTVV.

A few counts support this clonotype. The CDR3: CASSVTGEGEAFF. CDR3 coding DNA: TGCGCCAGCAGCGTAACAGGGGAGGGTGAAGCTTTCTTT. The chain carries TRBV5-1 and TRBJ1-1; TRBD1 matches at 7 bases. The CDR3 consists of 13 residues. Germline V gene data show CDR1 as SGHRS and CDR2 as YFSETQ. With 4 bases clipped from V and 7 bases from J, the junction kept 7 bases outside the gene matches.

V gene TRBV28 combines with J gene TRBJ2-3; no definite D call. CDR3 length: 13 amino acids. Trimming removed 5 bases from V and 3 bases from J, with 9 bases in between. Germline CDR1 is MDHEN and CDR2 is SYDVKM. CDR3 DNA: TGTGCCAGCAGTCAATGGGGAACAGATACGCAGTATTTT. Protein: CASSQWGTDTQYF.

The chain recombines TRBV9 with TRBJ2-1, with D perhaps TRBD2 (6 bases). Trimming removed 3 bases at V and 6 bases at J, with 25 bases between. The CDR3 is 18 amino acids. Germline V gene data show CDR1 as SGDLS and CDR2 as YYNGEE. The CDR3, as DNA: TGTGCCAGCAGCGCCCCCCCTGAGGGAGGCCATCGTCGCAATGAGCAGTTCTTC. Amino acid sequence: CASSAPPEGGHRRNEQFF.